This T cell receptor (beta chain) was obtained from a study of identical twins. Study-wide results and limits: Twin pairs had excess sharing that was weaker in beta out-of-frame sequences. Insertions were reduced in abundant cord blood beta clonotypes but not in memory repertoires. The conclusions drew on cross-sectional statistical analysis instead of tracking the same donors. Twins shared out-of-frame alpha sequences with excess low generation probability.

Germline CDR1 and CDR2: DFQATT and SNEGSKA (reference sequence). V was shortened by 1 base and J by 6 bases, with 14 bases between the two germline ends. This CDR3 is 14 amino acids long. In this sample, this clonotype turned up a few times. Its antigen remains unidentified. Each CDR3 protein is one row after TCRdb ran MiXCR on the 5' RACE reads. The sample has roughly 690,000 distinct CDR3 sequences; 5.5% to 7.5% are singletons. This chain connects TRBV20-1 to TRBJ2-3; TRBD2 is a possible D gene (6 bases). Sequenced material: naive T cells sorted from blood. This receptor was taken from a man aged 18-30 years in good health. As DNA, the CDR3 is TGCAGTGCTAGAGGACTGACTAGTAAGGATACGCAGTATTTT. It specifies CSARGLTSKDTQYF.